This entry lists 22 T cell receptor beta chains sequenced from one sample in a study of T cell changes during pregnancy in multiple sclerosis. Assay used: immunoSEQ multiplex PCR; TCRdb lists only in-frame clones, some missing. The sample contains about 28,000 clones, 92% of which appear only once. The sample here was peripheral blood, taken in the first trimester of pregnancy. These receptors all stem from a female donor in good health, enrolled as a control in a pregnancy study.

The chain is built from TRBV6-5 and TRBJ1-3; D uncertain. The CDR3 is 13 amino acids. Germline CDR1 MNHEY, CDR2 SVGAGI. V dropped 6 bases and J dropped 7 bases, with 13 bases sitting between them. The DNA for the CDR3 is TGTGCCAGCAGGAAATTGGCTTTGAACACCATATATTTT. Residues: CASRKLALNTIYF.

This chain connects TRBV9 to TRBJ2-7; TRBD2 matches at 8 bases. V was clipped by 2 bases and J by 1 base; unmatched bases: 5. This CDR3 spans 15 amino acids. Germline CDR1 reads SGDLS; CDR2 reads YYNGEE. The CDR3 loop reads CASSVSGTSSYEQYF. In nucleotides, the CDR3 is TGTGCCAGCAGCGTGTCCGGGACTAGTTCCTACGAGCAGTACTTC.

The gene calls are TRBV4-1 and TRBJ2-1; possible D gene TRBD1, 6 bases. The CDR3 runs 15 residues. V gave up 0 bases and J gave up 6 bases, with 12 bases separating them. In germline, CDR1 is MGHRA, CDR2 YSYEKL. The CDR3, as DNA: TGCGCCAGCAGCCAAGAACCCCAGGGGATCAATGAGCAGTTCTTC. It encodes CASSQEPQGINEQFF.

The DNA of the CDR3 is TGTGCCACCGAAGCCCCTAATCGCGCCGAGCAGTACTTC. As protein: CATEAPNRAEQYF. The chain has TRBV7-9 and TRBJ2-7; D is unclear. Germline CDR1 is SEHNR and CDR2 is FQNEAQ (reference sequence). With 10 bases removed from V and 6 bases from J, the gap between germline ends came to 19 bases. The CDR3 is made up of 13 amino acids. Complete variable domain (other parts from reference TRBV7-9 and TRBJ2-7): DTGVSQNPRHKITKRGQNVTFRCDPISEHNRLYWYRQTLGQGPEFLTYFQNEAQLEKSRLLSDRFSAERPKGSFSTLEIQRTEQGDSAMYLCATEAPNRAEQYFGPGTRLTVT.

J is TRBJ2-5 and V is TRBV27; TRBD2 aligns across 13 bases. The junction had 16 bases not matched to a gene; V was cut back by 4 bases and J by 11 bases. The germline gives CDR1 MNHEY, CDR2 SMNVEV (reference sequence). This CDR3 comprises 17 residues. DNA for the CDR3: TGTGCCAGCAGTTCCACCTGGATAACTAGCGGGAGGGGGGAGCAGTACTTC. Encoded protein: CASSSTWITSGRGEQYF.

V gene TRBV5-1 combines with J gene TRBJ1-1, with TRBD1 identical over 7 bases. From germline, CDR1 is SGHRS and CDR2 YFSETQ. V lost 0 bases to trimming and J lost 0 bases; unmatched junction nucleotides: 2. This CDR3 region has 15 residues. CDR3 loop: CASSLARGLNTEAFF. The CDR3 region has the DNA TGCGCCAGCAGCTTGGCGAGGGGGCTGAACACTGAAGCTTTCTTT.

This chain joins TRBV6-1 and TRBJ2-7, with TRBD1 matching 7 bases. V lost 4 bases and J lost 4; bases outside the gene matches: 10. CDR1 is MNHNS and CDR2 is SASEGT in the germline V gene. CDR3 length: 15 amino acids. The CDR3 reads CASSVWTGSNYEQYF. CDR3 nucleotides: TGTGCCAGCAGTGTCTGGACAGGCTCAAATTACGAGCAGTACTTC.

The gene calls are TRBV5-1 and TRBJ1-1, with 7 bases identical to TRBD1. The CDR3 runs 15 residues. The ends lost 0 bases at V and 2 bases at J; junction bases unmatched: 4. The germline V gene has CDR1 SGHRS and CDR2 YFSETQ. The CDR3 protein is CASSLGQGFNTEAFF. The CDR3 DNA is TGCGCCAGCAGCTTGGGACAGGGATTCAACACTGAAGCTTTCTTT.

The chain recombines TRBV18 with TRBJ1-1, with D maybe TRBD1 (5 bases). The V gene lost 0 bases and the J gene lost 4 bases, with 12 bases spanning the gap. The germline gives CDR1 KGHSH, CDR2 LQKENI. The CDR3 consists of 15 residues. The CDR3 DNA sequence: TGTGCCAGCTCACCACCGGCCAGGGCTGGCACTGAAGCTTTCTTT. Translation gives CASSPPARAGTEAFF.

The J gene is TRBJ1-2, the V gene TRBV11-2, with TRBD1 as a possible D gene (6 bases). From germline, CDR1 is SGHAT and CDR2 FQNNGV. CDR3 size: 13 residues. Trimming took 1 base from V and 7 from J, leaving 10 bases between them. CDR3 protein: CASSLGQGSGYTF. DNA of the CDR3: TGTGCCAGCAGCTTAGGGCAGGGGAGTGGCTACACCTTC.

The V and J genes are TRBV30 and TRBJ2-7, with 9 bases that match TRBD2. Germline V gene lookup returns CDR1 GTSNPN and CDR2 SVGIG (reference sequence). The CDR3 length is 13 residues. The V and J ends lost 3 bases and 3 bases, in that order; junction bases with no gene match: 3. The CDR3 DNA follows: TGTGCCTGGAGCTCGCGGGGGGGCTACGAGCAGTACTTC. Translation gives CAWSSRGGYEQYF. The whole variable domain, filled in from reference TRBV30 and TRBJ2-7, reads SQTIHQWPATLVQPVGSPLSLECTVEGTSNPNLYWYRQAAGRGLQLLFYSVGIGQISSEVPQNLSASRPQDRQFILSSKKLLLSDSGFYLCAWSSRGGYEQYFGPGTRLTVT.

The genes are TRBV5-8 and TRBJ1-1; tentative D call: TRBD1 (6 bases). V was shortened by 0 bases and J by 4 bases, with 13 bases between the two germline ends. The CDR3 has 15 amino acids. Germline V lookup: CDR1 SGHTS, CDR2 YDEGEE. In DNA, the CDR3 is TGTGCCAGCAGCTTGGAACAGAGGGGGAGCACTGAAGCTTTCTTT. Its protein is CASSLEQRGSTEAFF.

The chain combines TRBV29-1 with TRBJ2-1; a possible D gene is TRBD1 (6 bases). The CDR3 extends over 15 amino acids. V lost 1 base to trimming and J lost 0 bases, with 10 bases between them. The V gene's germline CDR1 is SQVTM and CDR2 ANQGSEA. CDR3 sequence (DNA): TGCAGCGTTGAAGGGACAGAGAGCTCCTACAATGAGCAGTTCTTC. Amino acid sequence: CSVEGTESSYNEQFF.

V and J are TRBV27 and TRBJ2-3; the D is unclear. CDR1 and CDR2 (germline): MNHEY, SMNVEV (reference sequence). The CDR3 covers 11 residues. Trimming pared 3 bases from V and 6 bases from J, leaving 4 bases between. CDR3 sequence (DNA): TGTGCCAGCAGTTTCCTCGATACGCAGTATTTT. As protein: CASSFLDTQYF.

The chain couples TRBV27 to TRBJ2-7; 8 nucleotides match TRBD1. Germline V gives CDR1 MNHEY, CDR2 SMNVEV (reference sequence). J gave up 2 bases and V 5 bases, and 5 bases lay outside the gene matches. The CDR3 is 14 amino acids. The CDR3 protein is CASSPWTGTYEQYF. The DNA for the CDR3 is TGTGCCAGCAGTCCTTGGACAGGGACCTACGAGCAGTACTTC.

This clone showed up just a few times. The chain joins TRBV7-2 to TRBJ1-5, with TRBD1 identical over 10 bases. This CDR3 region has 14 residues. CDR1 is SGHTA, CDR2 FQGNSA, per germline. V was clipped by 5 bases and J by 4 bases; unmatched bases: 2. In nucleotides, the CDR3 is TGTGCCAGCAGCCGGACAGGGGGAAATCAGCCCCAGCATTTT. Its translation is CASSRTGGNQPQHF.

The chain is built from TRBV6-1 and TRBJ2-1; 10 positions match TRBD2. Germline CDR1 and CDR2: MNHNS and SASEGT. V was clipped by 7 bases and J by 3 bases; unmatched bases: 6. The CDR3 is made up of 15 amino acids. DNA for the CDR3: TGTGCCAGCAACGAGCGGGGGGGGAGCTACAATGAGCAGTTCTTC. Translation gives CASNERGGSYNEQFF.

J is TRBJ1-1 and V is TRBV7-6; tentative D call: TRBD1 (6 bases). Germline assignment: CDR1 SGHVS and CDR2 FNYEAQ. Deletions cut 5 bases from V and 2 bases from J, with 15 bases between. The CDR3 sequence is 15 residues long. CDR3 sequence: CASSKTTGVNTEAFF. The CDR3 nucleotides are TGTGCCAGCAGCAAGACGACAGGAGTAAACACTGAAGCTTTCTTT.

This chain links TRBV19 with TRBJ1-2, with unresolved D. V was pared by 11 bases and J by 4 bases, with 17 bases between. This CDR3 contains 13 residues. Per germline, CDR1 LNHDA and CDR2 SQIVND (reference sequence). The CDR3 DNA follows: TGTGCCTCTTCTGGGGAGATCGGCTATGGCTACACCTTC. The encoded protein is CASSGEIGYGYTF.

This chain joins TRBV13 and TRBJ2-4; 8 bases fit TRBD2. Germline V gene data show CDR1 as PRHDT and CDR2 as FYEKMQ (reference sequence). Losses at the gene ends were 4 bases for V and 1 base for J; bases not matched to a gene: 6. The CDR3 runs to 16 residues. The CDR3 loop is CASSSGREGAKNIQYF. In DNA, the CDR3 is TGTGCCAGCAGCTCCGGGAGGGAGGGTGCCAAAAACATTCAGTACTTC.

The chain links TRBV7-8 to TRBJ1-1; D is uncertain. Germline V lookup: CDR1 SGHVS, CDR2 FQNEAQ. Trimming took 3 bases from V and 5 from J, leaving 10 bases between them. This CDR3 spans 13 amino acids. The DNA of the CDR3 is TGTGCCAGCAGCTTGGAGGGAAGGACTGAAGCTTTCTTT. It yields the protein CASSLEGRTEAFF.

A note on this clone: The same CDR3 can be traced to other DNA sequences in this sample. This chain uses TRBV30 with TRBJ1-6; 8 bases agree with TRBD1. Trimming at V came to 6 bases and at J to 7 bases, leaving 11 bases not matched to a gene. The CDR3 runs to 15 residues. CDR1 is GTSNPN and CDR2 is SVGIG in the germline V gene (reference sequence). The CDR3 region has the DNA TGTGCCTGCCCTAACGGACAGGGACGCAATTCACCCCTCCACTTT. Protein sequence: CACPNGQGRNSPLHF.